The rows below give T cell receptor beta chains drawn from one sample of a study of blood T cell repertoires in COVID-19. TCRdb's copy holds only in-frame clones and misses some; the assay was immunoSEQ multiplex PCR. The table includes under 65,000 clones, more than 80% detected once. Sequencing input: peripheral blood. These receptors originate from a woman at least 80 years old with active COVID-19. Both conserved end residues are part of each CDR3. D genes are given only for firm matches. Size is stated for part of the rows, as once, few or many counts, or as a class when the clone is expanded.

>TRBV28|-|-|TRBJ2-2
CASSLLLRGGELFF
TGTGCCAGCAGCTTACTACTCCGAGGAGGGGAGCTGTTTTTT
>TRBV2|-|-|TRBJ1-6
CASTARTASPLHF
TGTGCCAGCACCGCGAGGACAGCTTCACCCCTCCACTTT
>TRBV28|-|TRBD1|TRBJ2-7
CASSFSPRTGGSYEQYF
TGTGCCAGCAGTTTTTCCCCTCGGACAGGGGGCTCCTACGAGCAGTACTTC
>TRBV19|-|TRBD1|TRBJ2-7
CASSSLGQGPYEQYF
TGTGCCAGTAGTTCCTTGGGACAGGGCCCCTACGAGCAGTACTTC
>TRBV5-1|-|-|TRBJ1-1
CASSARGEAFF
TGCGCCAGCAGCGCAAGGGGTGAAGCTTTCTTT
>TRBV4-1|-|-|TRBJ2-7
CASSQGTGDIYEQYF
TGCGCCAGCAGCCAAGGAACGGGAGATATCTACGAGCAGTACTTC
>TRBV3-1/TRBV3-2|-|-|TRBJ1-3
CASSQSTQGSGNTIYF
TGTGCCAGCAGCCAGTCGACCCAGGGCTCTGGAAACACCATATATTTT
>TRBV7-2|-|TRBD2|TRBJ2-3
CASSLNAGGGTDTQYF
TGTGCCAGCAGCTTAAACGCGGGAGGTGGCACAGATACGCAGTATTTT
>TRBV5-1|-|-|TRBJ2-7
CASSSSGTTPEQYF
TGCGCCAGCAGCTCCTCCGGGACAACACCCGAGCAGTACTTC
>TRBV5-1|-|TRBD2|TRBJ2-3
CASSLSSGSGTDTQYF
TGCGCCAGCAGCTTAAGTAGCGGGAGTGGCACAGATACGCAGTATTTT
>TRBV6-5|-|-|TRBJ2-1
CASNRELGGEQFF
TGTGCCAGCAACAGGGAGTTGGGTGGTGAGCAGTTCTTC
>TRBV12-5|few|TRBD2|TRBJ2-1
CATSPGLAGTGEQFF
TGTGCTACCAGTCCGGGACTAGCGGGAACCGGTGAGCAGTTCTTC
>TRBV5-5|-|TRBD1|TRBJ1-4
CASSFGTVNEKLFF
TGTGCCAGCAGCTTTGGGACAGTTAATGAAAAACTGTTTTTT
>TRBV6-4|-|-|TRBJ1-5
CASSDGGSNQPQHF
TGTGCCAGCAGTGATGGGGGGAGCAATCAGCCCCAGCATTTT
>TRBV5-1|-|TRBD1|TRBJ2-4
CASSSGQGGISIQYF
TGCGCCAGCAGCTCGGGACAGGGAGGCATAAGCATTCAGTACTTC
>TRBV11-2|-|-|TRBJ2-3
CASSQYRGVDTQYF
TGTGCCAGCAGCCAATACCGCGGGGTTGATACGCAGTATTTT